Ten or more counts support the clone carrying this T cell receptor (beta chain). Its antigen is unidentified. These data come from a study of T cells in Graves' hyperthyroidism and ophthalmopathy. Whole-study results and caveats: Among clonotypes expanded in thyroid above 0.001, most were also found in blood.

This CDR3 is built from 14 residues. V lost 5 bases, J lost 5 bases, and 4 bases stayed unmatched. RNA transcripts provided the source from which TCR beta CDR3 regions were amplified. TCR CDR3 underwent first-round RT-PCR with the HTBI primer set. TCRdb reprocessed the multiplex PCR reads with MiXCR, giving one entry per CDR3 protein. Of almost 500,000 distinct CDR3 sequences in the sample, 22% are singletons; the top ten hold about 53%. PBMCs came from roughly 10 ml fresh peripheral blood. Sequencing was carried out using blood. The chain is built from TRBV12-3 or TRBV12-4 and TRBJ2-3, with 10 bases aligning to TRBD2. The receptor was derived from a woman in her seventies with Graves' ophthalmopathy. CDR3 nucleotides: TGTGCCAGCAGTGAGCGGGAGGGCCGAGATACGCAGTATTTT. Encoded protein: CASSEREGRDTQYF.